The rows below give T cell receptor beta chains drawn from one sample of a study of vaccination and CD4 T cells after COVID-19. Which antigens these TCRs recognize remains unknown. TCRdb reprocessed the PCR reads via MiXCR and lists one record per CDR3 protein. This sample yields 5,500 to 7,000 distinct CDR3 sequences, of which about 50% are seen a single time; roughly 29% belongs to the top ten. Sequencing input: CD4+ T cells from blood, cultured in vitro. These receptors came from a human donor in good health. CDR3s leave out the opening cysteine and the closing phenylalanine or tryptophan. Clone size appears in some rows only: once, few, many, or a class for an expanded clone.

CDR3 protein: ASSQGFDIGSPLH
V gene: TRBV4-1
J gene: TRBJ1-6
clone size: -

CDR3 protein: ASEQGPMNTEAF
V gene: TRBV28
J gene: TRBJ1-1
clone size: few

CDR3 protein: ASRSPTETLYGYT
V gene: TRBV28
J gene: TRBJ1-2
clone size: -

CDR3 protein: AISESGSSGANVLT
V gene: TRBV10-3
J gene: TRBJ2-6
clone size: -

CDR3 protein: SAGATAKNIQY
V gene: TRBV20-1
J gene: TRBJ2-4
clone size: -

CDR3 protein: ASSYRDRVINQPQH
V gene: TRBV6-2/TRBV6-3
J gene: TRBJ1-5
clone size: -

CDR3 protein: ATSDSGRLSYEQY
V gene: TRBV24-1
J gene: TRBJ2-7
clone size: -

CDR3 protein: ASSQDRVSTEAF
V gene: TRBV4-3
J gene: TRBJ1-1
clone size: few

CDR3 protein: ASTGRGTREQF
V gene: TRBV6-1
J gene: TRBJ2-1
clone size: -

CDR3 protein: AIQGDYGYT
V gene: TRBV10-3
J gene: TRBJ1-2
clone size: few

CDR3 protein: ASSIDGYGELF
V gene: TRBV19
J gene: TRBJ2-2
clone size: -

CDR3 protein: ASSSANFWEGIMNTEAF
V gene: TRBV27
J gene: TRBJ1-1
clone size: once

CDR3 protein: AWMSSGAGTQY
V gene: TRBV30
J gene: TRBJ2-5
clone size: -

CDR3 protein: ATSRDRADGGTQY
V gene: TRBV15
J gene: TRBJ2-5
clone size: few

CDR3 protein: ASGTRWGNEKLF
V gene: TRBV2
J gene: TRBJ1-4
clone size: -

CDR3 protein: ATGVAPGGSYNEQF
V gene: TRBV24-1
J gene: TRBJ2-1
clone size: -

CDR3 protein: ASSLLLSYEQY
V gene: TRBV7-6
J gene: TRBJ2-7
clone size: -

CDR3 protein: SASNENGLLNEKLF
V gene: TRBV20-1
J gene: TRBJ1-4
clone size: -

CDR3 protein: ASSRLQGRFY
V gene: TRBV27
J gene: TRBJ2-7
clone size: -

CDR3 protein: SAGQGAGNYGYT
V gene: TRBV20-1
J gene: TRBJ1-2
clone size: -

CDR3 protein: SATDRALDGYT
V gene: TRBV20-1
J gene: TRBJ1-2
clone size: few

CDR3 protein: ASSYSPAAPTDTQY
V gene: TRBV6-2/TRBV6-3
J gene: TRBJ2-3
clone size: -

CDR3 protein: SVVDTEAF
V gene: TRBV29-1
J gene: TRBJ1-1
clone size: -

CDR3 protein: ASSEALRGGRQETQY
V gene: TRBV6-1
J gene: TRBJ2-5
clone size: -

CDR3 protein: ASSGLDYNEQF
V gene: TRBV19
J gene: TRBJ2-1
clone size: few

CDR3 protein: ASTRTTGGNTIY
V gene: TRBV7-9
J gene: TRBJ1-3
clone size: -

CDR3 protein: ASSSGGVLTNEKLF
V gene: TRBV28
J gene: TRBJ1-4
clone size: medium-sized

CDR3 protein: ASSTRDGDQPQH
V gene: TRBV19
J gene: TRBJ1-5
clone size: medium-sized

CDR3 protein: ASSLRDGDTEAF
V gene: TRBV7-9
J gene: TRBJ1-1
clone size: -

CDR3 protein: ASSRTKTGGHQPQH
V gene: TRBV27
J gene: TRBJ1-5
clone size: few

CDR3 protein: ASRYTGGQETQY
V gene: TRBV7-2
J gene: TRBJ2-5
clone size: -

CDR3 protein: SATRDRGRAYGYT
V gene: TRBV20-1
J gene: TRBJ1-2
clone size: few

CDR3 protein: ASSIGHTERNTIY
V gene: TRBV19
J gene: TRBJ1-3
clone size: -

CDR3 protein: ASSSPLGRRSGNTIY
V gene: TRBV7-2
J gene: TRBJ1-3
clone size: few

CDR3 protein: ASTSTDTQY
V gene: TRBV12-3/TRBV12-4
J gene: TRBJ2-3
clone size: -

CDR3 protein: ASSLTRDPGNSPLH
V gene: TRBV10-2
J gene: TRBJ1-6
clone size: -

CDR3 protein: ATSRGYEQY
V gene: TRBV6-1
J gene: TRBJ2-7
clone size: -

CDR3 protein: ASSDRRGFGTGELF
V gene: TRBV2
J gene: TRBJ2-2
clone size: -

CDR3 protein: SASSPGGVQETQY
V gene: TRBV20-1
J gene: TRBJ2-5
clone size: -

CDR3 protein: ARRTVPGNTIY
V gene: TRBV2
J gene: TRBJ1-3
clone size: -

CDR3 protein: ASSYPWGSGTRTDTQY
V gene: TRBV6-2/TRBV6-3
J gene: TRBJ2-3
clone size: -

CDR3 protein: ASSSGPRDRGAF
V gene: TRBV5-4
J gene: TRBJ1-1
clone size: -